This section outlines one TCR beta chain sequence together with its context. Its target is unknown. This sample was included in a study of T cell repertoires in ileal Crohn's disease. Overall study: About half received postoperative treatment, under 14 with thiopurines and around 17 anti-TNF.

Data came from immunoSEQ multiplex PCR; TCRdb stores just in-frame clones and leaves some out. Here the sample spans some 11,000 clones, roughly 72% being singletons. Notes on the study in general: Within the first postoperative year, endoscopy came at median around 7 months.

This sample's time point: neoterminal ileum biopsy at postoperative endoscopy, about 6 months after surgery. The CDR3 loop spans 15 amino acids. Looked up from germline, CDR1 is SGHTA and CDR2 is FQGNSA. V shed 5 bases and J 8 bases; nucleotides not matched to a gene: 10. The V call is TRBV7-2, the J call TRBJ1-4; 8 positions match TRBD1. The receptor was isolated from an adult with Crohn's disease. The sequenced material came from ileal tissue. CDR3 residues: CASSPGQAVGEKLFF. The CDR3 DNA reads TGTGCCAGCAGCCCGGGACAGGCGGTTGGAGAAAAACTGTTTTTT.